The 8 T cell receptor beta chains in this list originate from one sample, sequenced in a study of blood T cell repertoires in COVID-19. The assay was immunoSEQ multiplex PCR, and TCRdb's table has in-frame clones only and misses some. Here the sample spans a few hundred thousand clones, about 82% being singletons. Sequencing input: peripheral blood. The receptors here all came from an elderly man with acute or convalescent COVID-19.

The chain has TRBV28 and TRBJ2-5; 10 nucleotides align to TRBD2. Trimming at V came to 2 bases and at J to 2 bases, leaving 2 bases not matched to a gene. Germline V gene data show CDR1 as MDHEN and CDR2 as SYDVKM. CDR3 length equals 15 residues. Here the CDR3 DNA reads TGTGCCAGCAGTTTACCGACTAGCGGGCAAGAGACCCAGTACTTC. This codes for CASSLPTSGQETQYF.

The CDR3 loop is CASSLVTSGETQYF. The DNA for the CDR3 is TGTGCCAGCAGCTTGGTAACTAGCGGAGAGACCCAGTACTTC. V and J are TRBV5-5 and TRBJ2-5; TRBD2 matches 8 bases. This CDR3 is 14 amino acids long. J lost 4 bases, V lost 0 bases, and 2 bases had no gene match. Germline-derived CDR1 and CDR2 are SGHKS and YYEKEE (reference sequence).

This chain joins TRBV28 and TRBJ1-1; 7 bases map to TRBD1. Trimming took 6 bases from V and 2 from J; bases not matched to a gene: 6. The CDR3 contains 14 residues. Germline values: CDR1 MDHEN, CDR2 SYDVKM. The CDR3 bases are TGTGCCAGCAGCCCCGGGACAGATAACACTGAAGCTTTCTTT. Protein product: CASSPGTDNTEAFF.

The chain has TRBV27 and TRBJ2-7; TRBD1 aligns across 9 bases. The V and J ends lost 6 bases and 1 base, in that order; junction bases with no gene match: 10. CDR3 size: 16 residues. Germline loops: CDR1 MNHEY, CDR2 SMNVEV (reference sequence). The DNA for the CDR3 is TGTGCCAGCAGCAGGACAGGGGCGGGCCCATCCTACGAGCAGTACTTC. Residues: CASSRTGAGPSYEQYF.

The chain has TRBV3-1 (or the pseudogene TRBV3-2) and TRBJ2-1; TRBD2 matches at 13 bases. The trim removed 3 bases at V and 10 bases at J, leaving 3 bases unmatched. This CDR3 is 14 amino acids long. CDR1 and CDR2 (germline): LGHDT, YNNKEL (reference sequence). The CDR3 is CASSHGLAGVEQFF. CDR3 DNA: TGTGCCAGCAGCCACGGACTAGCGGGAGTGGAGCAGTTCTTC.

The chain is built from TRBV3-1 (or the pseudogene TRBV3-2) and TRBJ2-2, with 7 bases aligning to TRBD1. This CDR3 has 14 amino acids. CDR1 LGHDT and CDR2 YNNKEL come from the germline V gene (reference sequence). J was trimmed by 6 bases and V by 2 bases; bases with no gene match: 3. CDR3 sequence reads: CASSQRQGAGELFF. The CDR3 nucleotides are TGTGCCAGCAGCCAACGACAGGGCGCCGGGGAGCTGTTTTTT.

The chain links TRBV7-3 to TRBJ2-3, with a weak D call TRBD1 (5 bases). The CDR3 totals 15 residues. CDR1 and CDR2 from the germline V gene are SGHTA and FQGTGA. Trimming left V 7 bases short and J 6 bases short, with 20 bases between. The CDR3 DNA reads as TGTGCCAGCACCCTGAAGGGGCTTCAGTCGGATACGCAGTATTTT. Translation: CASTLKGLQSDTQYF.

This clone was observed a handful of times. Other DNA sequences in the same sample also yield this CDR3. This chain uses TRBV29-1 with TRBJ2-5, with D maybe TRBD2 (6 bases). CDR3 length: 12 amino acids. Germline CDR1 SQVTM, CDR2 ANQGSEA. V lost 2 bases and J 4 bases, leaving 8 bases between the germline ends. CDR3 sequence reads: CSVEKGGETQYF. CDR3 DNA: TGCAGCGTTGAAAAGGGAGGAGAGACCCAGTACTTC.